This TCR beta chain was retrieved from a study of PD-1 blockade in classical Hodgkin lymphoma. Trimming stripped 6 bases from V and 1 base from J, with 9 bases between. The CDR3 consists of 13 residues. The germline V gene has CDR1 MNHEY and CDR2 SVGAGI. By proportion, this clone is medium-sized. What it binds is unknown. Study conclusions and caveats: Newly diagnosed patients were said to have less baseline TCR diversity than healthy donors did. Patients who began taking nivolumab under 1 year after ASCT were left out. Partial responders and progressors had significantly lower baseline TCR diversity. Possible causes of repertoire differences, disease activity or prior therapy, remain undefined.

The patients all showed relapse after autologous stem cell transplantation, while their brentuximab vedotin exposure varied. Sequenced by immunoSEQ multiplex PCR; TCRdb stores in-frame clones only, minus some. The table has around 42,000 clones, about two thirds seen once. This clonotype was obtained from a human donor with classical Hodgkin lymphoma. The chain has TRBV6-5 and TRBJ1-1; maybe TRBD1 (5 bases). The sequencing used peripheral blood mononuclear cells (PBMCs), collected at baseline. The CDR3 is CASSLGRNTEAFF. The DNA for the CDR3 is TGTGCCAGCAGCTTGGGACGGAACACTGAAGCTTTCTTT.